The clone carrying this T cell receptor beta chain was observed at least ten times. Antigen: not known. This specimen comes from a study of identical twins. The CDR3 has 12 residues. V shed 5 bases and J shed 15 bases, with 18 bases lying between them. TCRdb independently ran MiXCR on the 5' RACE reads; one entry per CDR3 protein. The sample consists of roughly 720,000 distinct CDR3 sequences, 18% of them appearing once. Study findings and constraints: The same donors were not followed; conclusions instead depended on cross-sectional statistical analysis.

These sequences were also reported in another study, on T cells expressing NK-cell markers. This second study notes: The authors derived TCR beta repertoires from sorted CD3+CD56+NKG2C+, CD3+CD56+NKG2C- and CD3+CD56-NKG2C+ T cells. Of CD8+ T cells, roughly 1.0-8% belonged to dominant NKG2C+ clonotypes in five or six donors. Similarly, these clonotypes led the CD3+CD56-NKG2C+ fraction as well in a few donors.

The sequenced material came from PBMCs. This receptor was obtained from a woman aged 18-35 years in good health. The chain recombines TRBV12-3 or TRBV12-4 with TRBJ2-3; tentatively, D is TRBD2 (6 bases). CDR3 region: CASSPGTSNPYF. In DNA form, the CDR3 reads TGTGCCAGCAGTCCCGGGACTTCCAACCCCTATTTT.